These T cell receptor beta chains were read from a single sample in a study of siplizumab effects on memory and regulatory T cells. TCRdb's table, derived via immunoSEQ multiplex PCR, lists solely in-frame clones and lacks some. The data contain about 100,000 clones, about 95% of them singletons. Sequenced sample: Tregs sorted from blood. These receptor sequences come from a human donor in good health. CDR3s include the opening cysteine and the closing phenylalanine or tryptophan. The D gene is left open where the match is weak. Part of the rows lack a size; the others show once, few, many or a class for expanded clones.

>TRBJ1-1|TRBV5-1|few|NA
TGCGCCAGCAGCTTGGTTACTCAGGGGAACACTGAAGCTTTCTTT
CASSLVTQGNTEAFF
>TRBJ1-1|TRBV7-3|NA|NA
TGTGCCAGCGGGCACCCGAACACTGAAGCTTTCTTT
CASGHPNTEAFF
>TRBJ1-1|TRBV10-3|NA|NA
TGTGCCATCAGTGAGCTGGGGATTGAAGCTTTCTTT
CAISELGIEAFF
>TRBJ1-4|TRBV18|NA|TRBD1
TGCGCCAGCTCACTCCTCTCAACGGACAGGGGAGGAGAAAAACTGTTTTTT
CASSLLSTDRGGEKLFF
>TRBJ1-4|TRBV9|NA|NA
TGTGCCAGCAGCGTGGGGGTAAATGAAAAACTGTTTTTT
CASSVGVNEKLFF
>TRBJ1-1|TRBV28|NA|NA
TGTGCCAGCAGACCACTGAGGGGGAACACTGAAGCTTTCTTT
CASRPLRGNTEAFF
>TRBJ2-3|TRBV2|NA|TRBD1
TGTGCCAGCAGGTTGAACAGGGGGCTCGCTCCTTATCTTTTT
CASRLNRGLAPYLF
>TRBJ2-7|TRBV9|NA|NA
TGTGCCAGCAGCGGACGACAGGCGGCTACGGGGCCCGAGCAGTACTTC
CASSGRQAATGPEQYF
>TRBJ2-7|TRBV5-4|NA|NA
TGTGCCAGCAGCCTCCTGGGGGTTTACGAGCAGTACTTC
CASSLLGVYEQYF
>TRBJ2-3|TRBV9|NA|TRBD2
TGTGCCAGCAGCGCTTACACGACTAGCGCTAGCACAGATACGCAGTATTTT
CASSAYTTSASTDTQYF
>TRBJ1-2|TRBV18|NA|NA
TGTGCCAGCTCACCCGGCACGGGGGTCCGTATTGGCTACACCTTC
CASSPGTGVRIGYTF
>TRBJ2-7|TRBV5-6|NA|NA
TGTGCCAGCAGCTTGTCATTGGTATCCTACGAGCAGTACTTC
CASSLSLVSYEQYF
>TRBJ2-5|TRBV19|once|NA
TGTGCCAGCAGCCGACAAAGACAAGAGACCCAGTACTTC
CASSRQRQETQYF
>TRBJ1-4|TRBV6-1|NA|NA
TGTGCCAGCAGTGAGCTTATGGTGCGGAAGAATGAAAAACTGTTTTTT
CASSELMVRKNEKLFF
>TRBJ1-2|TRBV2|once|NA
TGTGCCAGTGATCAGGGAATAGGAGCCCGCACCTATGGCTACACCTTC
CASDQGIGARTYGYTF
>TRBJ1-5|TRBV29-1|NA|NA
TGCAGCGTTGGAGGGGGGAGCAATCAGCCCCAGCATTTT
CSVGGGSNQPQHF
>TRBJ2-7|TRBV5-6|NA|NA
TGTGCCAGCAGCTTTTATTCTATGGGCCCCTACGAGCAGTACTTC
CASSFYSMGPYEQYF
>TRBJ2-3|TRBV7-2|NA|TRBD2
TGTGCCAGCACCCAACGTGGCGGGCGGGGGGTAGATACGCAGTATTTT
CASTQRGGRGVDTQYF
>TRBJ1-3|TRBV14|NA|NA
TGTGCCAGCAGCCTAACAGGAAGTTTTAGAAACACCATATATTTT
CASSLTGSFRNTIYF
>TRBJ2-2|TRBV5-1|once|TRBD1
TGCGCCAGCAGCTTGGGAGACAGGGCTTTCGGGGAGCTGTTTTTT
CASSLGDRAFGELFF